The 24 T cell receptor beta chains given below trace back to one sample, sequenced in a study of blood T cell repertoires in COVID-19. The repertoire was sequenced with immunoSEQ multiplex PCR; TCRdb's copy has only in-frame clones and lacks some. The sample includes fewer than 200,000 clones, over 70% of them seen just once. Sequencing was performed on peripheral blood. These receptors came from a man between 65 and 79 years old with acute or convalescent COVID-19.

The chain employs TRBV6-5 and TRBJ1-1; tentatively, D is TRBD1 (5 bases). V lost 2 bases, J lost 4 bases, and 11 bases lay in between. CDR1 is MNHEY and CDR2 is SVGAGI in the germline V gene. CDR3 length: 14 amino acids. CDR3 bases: TGTGCCAGCAGTTACGGGGCAGAAATCACTGAAGCTTTCTTT. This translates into CASSYGAEITEAFF.

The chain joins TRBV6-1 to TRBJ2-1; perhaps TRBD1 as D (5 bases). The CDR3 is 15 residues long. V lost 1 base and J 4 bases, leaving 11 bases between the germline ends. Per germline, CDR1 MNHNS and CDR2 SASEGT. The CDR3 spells CASSEEGEWYNEQFF. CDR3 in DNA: TGTGCCAGCAGTGAAGAAGGGGAATGGTACAATGAGCAGTTCTTC.

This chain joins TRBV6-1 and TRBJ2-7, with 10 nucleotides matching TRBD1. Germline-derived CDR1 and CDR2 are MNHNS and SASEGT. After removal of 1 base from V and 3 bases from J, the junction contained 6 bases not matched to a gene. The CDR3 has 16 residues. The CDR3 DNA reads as TGTGCCAGCAGTGAAGGGGGGACAGGGGTTAACTACGAGCAGTACTTC. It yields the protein CASSEGGTGVNYEQYF.

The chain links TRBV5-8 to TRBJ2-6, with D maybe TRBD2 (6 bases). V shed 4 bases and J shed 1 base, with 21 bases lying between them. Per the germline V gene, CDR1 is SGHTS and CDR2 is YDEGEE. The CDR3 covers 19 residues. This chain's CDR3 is CASSPGMGRIVSGANVLTF. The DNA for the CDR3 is TGTGCCAGCAGCCCGGGAATGGGGAGGATCGTTTCTGGGGCCAACGTCCTGACTTTC.

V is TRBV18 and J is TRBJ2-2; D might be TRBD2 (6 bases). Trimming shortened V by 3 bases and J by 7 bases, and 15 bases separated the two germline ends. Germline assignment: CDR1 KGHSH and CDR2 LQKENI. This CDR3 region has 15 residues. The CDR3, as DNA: TGTGCCAGCTCACCCGGGACGTCGGGGGTCGGGGAGCTGTTTTTT. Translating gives CASSPGTSGVGELFF. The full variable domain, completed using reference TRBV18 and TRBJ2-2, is NAGVMQNPRHLVRRRGQEARLRCSPMKGHSHVYWYRQLPEEGLKFMVYLQKENIIDESGMPKERFSAEFPKEGPSILRIQQVVRGDSAAYFCASSPGTSGVGELFFGEGSRLTVL.

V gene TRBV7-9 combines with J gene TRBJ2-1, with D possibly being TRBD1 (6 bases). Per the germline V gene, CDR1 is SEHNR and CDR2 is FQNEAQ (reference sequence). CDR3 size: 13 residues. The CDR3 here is CATTGSSYNEQFF. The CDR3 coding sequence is TGTGCTACTACAGGGAGCTCCTACAATGAGCAGTTCTTC.

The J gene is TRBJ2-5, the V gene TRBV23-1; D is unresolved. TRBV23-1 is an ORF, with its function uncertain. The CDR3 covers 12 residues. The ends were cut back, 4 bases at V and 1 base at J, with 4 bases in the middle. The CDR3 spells CASSLSQETQYF. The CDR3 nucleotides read TGCGCCAGCAGTCTGAGCCAAGAGACCCAGTACTTC.

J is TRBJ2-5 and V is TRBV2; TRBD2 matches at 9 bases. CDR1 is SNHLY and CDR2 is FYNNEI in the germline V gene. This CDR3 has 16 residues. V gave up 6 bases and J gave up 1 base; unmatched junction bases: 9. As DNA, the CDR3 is TGTGCCAGCAGGGCACCTAAGCGGGGGGTCCAAGAGACCCAGTACTTC. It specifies CASRAPKRGVQETQYF.

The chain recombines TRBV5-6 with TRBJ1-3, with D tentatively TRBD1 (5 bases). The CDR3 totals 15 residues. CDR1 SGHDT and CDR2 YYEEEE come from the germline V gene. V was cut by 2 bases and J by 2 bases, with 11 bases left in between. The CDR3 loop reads CASSFDSRTGNTIYF. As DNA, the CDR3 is TGTGCCAGCAGCTTTGACAGTAGAACTGGAAACACCATATATTTT.

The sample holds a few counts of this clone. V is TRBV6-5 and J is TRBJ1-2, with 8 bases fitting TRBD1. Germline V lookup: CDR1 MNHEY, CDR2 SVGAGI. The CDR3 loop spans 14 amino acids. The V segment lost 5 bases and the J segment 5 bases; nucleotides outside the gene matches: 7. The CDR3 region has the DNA TGTGCCAGCAGTCCCCGGACAGGGCAATATGGCTACACCTTC. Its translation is CASSPRTGQYGYTF.

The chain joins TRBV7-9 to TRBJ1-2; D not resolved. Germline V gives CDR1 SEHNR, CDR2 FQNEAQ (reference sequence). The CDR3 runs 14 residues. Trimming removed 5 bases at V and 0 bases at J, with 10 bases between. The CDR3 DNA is TGTGCCAGCAGCCCCCCCCCGGCTAACTATGGCTACACCTTC. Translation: CASSPPPANYGYTF.

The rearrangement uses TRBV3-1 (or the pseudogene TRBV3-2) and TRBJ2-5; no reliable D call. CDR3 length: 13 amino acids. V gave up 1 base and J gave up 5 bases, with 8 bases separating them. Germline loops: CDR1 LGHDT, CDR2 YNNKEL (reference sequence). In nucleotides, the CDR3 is TGTGCCAGCAGCCAAGGCGGTGCGGAGACCCAGTACTTC. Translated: CASSQGGAETQYF.

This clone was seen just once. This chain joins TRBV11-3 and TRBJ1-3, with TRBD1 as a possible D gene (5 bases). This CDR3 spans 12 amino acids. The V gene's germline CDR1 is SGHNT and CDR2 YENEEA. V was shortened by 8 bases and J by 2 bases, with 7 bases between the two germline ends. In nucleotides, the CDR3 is TGTGCCAGCGGCAGGGCTGGAAACACCATATATTTT. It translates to CASGRAGNTIYF.

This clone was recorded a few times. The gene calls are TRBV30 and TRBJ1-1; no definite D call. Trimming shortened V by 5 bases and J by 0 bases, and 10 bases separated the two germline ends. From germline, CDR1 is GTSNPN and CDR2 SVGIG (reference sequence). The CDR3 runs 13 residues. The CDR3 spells CAWGDRVNTEAFF. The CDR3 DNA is TGTGCCTGGGGGGATCGGGTGAACACTGAAGCTTTCTTT. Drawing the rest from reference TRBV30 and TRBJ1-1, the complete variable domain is SQTIHQWPATLVQPVGSPLSLECTVEGTSNPNLYWYRQAAGRGLQLLFYSVGIGQISSEVPQNLSASRPQDRQFILSSKKLLLSDSGFYLCAWGDRVNTEAFFGQGTRLTVV.

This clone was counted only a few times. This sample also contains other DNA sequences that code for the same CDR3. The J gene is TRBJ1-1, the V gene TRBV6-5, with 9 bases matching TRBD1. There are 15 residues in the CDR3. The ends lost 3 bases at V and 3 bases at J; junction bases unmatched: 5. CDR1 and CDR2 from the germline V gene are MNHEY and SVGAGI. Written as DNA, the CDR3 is TGTGCCAGCAGTTATTCTAGGACAGGGGACACTGAAGCTTTCTTT. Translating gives CASSYSRTGDTEAFF.

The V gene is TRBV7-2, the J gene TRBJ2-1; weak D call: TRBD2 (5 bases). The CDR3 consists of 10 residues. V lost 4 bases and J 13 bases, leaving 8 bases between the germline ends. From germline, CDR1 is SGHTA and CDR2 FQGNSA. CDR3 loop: CASSSREQFF. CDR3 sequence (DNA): TGTGCCAGCAGCTCCCGGGAACAGTTCTTC.

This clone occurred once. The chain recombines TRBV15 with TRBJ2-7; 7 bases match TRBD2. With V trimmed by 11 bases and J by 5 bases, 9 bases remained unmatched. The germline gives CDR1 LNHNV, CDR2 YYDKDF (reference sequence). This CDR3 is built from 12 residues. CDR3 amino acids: CAAGEGHNEQYF. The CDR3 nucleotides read TGTGCCGCCGGGGAGGGGCATAACGAGCAGTACTTC.

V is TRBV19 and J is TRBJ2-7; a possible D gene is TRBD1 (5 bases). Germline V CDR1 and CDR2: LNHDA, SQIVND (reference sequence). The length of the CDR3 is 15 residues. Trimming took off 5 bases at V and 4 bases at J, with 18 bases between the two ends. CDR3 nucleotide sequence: TGTGCCAGTAGTCCCGGACACCTGATTGTATACGAGCAGTACTTC. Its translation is CASSPGHLIVYEQYF.

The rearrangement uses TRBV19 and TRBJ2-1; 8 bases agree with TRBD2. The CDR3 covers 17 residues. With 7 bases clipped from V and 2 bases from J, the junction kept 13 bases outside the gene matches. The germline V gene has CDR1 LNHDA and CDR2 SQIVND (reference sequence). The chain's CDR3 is CASTTRSGSVPYNEQFF. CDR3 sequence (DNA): TGTGCCAGTACCACCCGGAGCGGGAGTGTACCCTACAATGAGCAGTTCTTC.

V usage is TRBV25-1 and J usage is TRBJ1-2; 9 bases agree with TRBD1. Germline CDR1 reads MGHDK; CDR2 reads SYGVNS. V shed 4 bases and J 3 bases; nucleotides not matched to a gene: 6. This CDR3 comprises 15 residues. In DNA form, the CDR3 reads TGTGCCAGCAGTGCACAGGGGGCCGGCGACTATGGCTACACCTTC. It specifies CASSAQGAGDYGYTF.

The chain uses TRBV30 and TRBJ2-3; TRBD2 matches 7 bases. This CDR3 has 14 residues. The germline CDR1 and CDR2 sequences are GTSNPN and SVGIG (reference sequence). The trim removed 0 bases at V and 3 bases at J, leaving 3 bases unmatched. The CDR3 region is CAWSVQAGTDTQYF. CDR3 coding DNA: TGTGCCTGGAGTGTACAAGCGGGAACAGATACGCAGTATTTT.

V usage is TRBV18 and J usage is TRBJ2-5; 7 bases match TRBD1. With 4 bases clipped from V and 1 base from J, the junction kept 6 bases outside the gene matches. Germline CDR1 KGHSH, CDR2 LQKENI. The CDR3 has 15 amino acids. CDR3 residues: CASSLTGTAQETQYF. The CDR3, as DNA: TGTGCCAGCTCACTTACCGGGACAGCCCAAGAGACCCAGTACTTC.

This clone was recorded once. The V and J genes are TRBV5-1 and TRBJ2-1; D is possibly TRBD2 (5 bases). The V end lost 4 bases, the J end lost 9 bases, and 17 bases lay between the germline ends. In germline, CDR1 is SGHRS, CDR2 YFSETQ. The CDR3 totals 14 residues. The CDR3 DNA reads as TGCGCCAGCAGCGGCTCCGAGTTGGCGGGTGAGCAGTTCTTC. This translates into CASSGSELAGEQFF.

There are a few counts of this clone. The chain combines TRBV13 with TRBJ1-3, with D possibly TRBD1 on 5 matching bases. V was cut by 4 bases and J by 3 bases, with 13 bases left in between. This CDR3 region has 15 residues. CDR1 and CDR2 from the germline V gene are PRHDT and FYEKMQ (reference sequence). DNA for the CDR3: TGTGCCAGCAGCTGGCGGGGCGCGGGTGGAAACACCATATATTTT. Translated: CASSWRGAGGNTIYF.